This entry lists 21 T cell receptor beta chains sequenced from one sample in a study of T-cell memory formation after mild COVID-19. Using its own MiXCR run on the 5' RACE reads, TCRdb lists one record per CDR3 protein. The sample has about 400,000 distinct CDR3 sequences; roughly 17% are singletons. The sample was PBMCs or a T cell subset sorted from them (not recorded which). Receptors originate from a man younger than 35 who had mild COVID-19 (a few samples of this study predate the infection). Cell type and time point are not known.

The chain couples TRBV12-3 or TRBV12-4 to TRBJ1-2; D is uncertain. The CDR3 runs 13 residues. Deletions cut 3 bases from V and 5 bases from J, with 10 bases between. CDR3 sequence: CASSFVPAYGYTF. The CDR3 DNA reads TGTGCCAGCAGTTTCGTCCCAGCTTATGGCTACACCTTC.

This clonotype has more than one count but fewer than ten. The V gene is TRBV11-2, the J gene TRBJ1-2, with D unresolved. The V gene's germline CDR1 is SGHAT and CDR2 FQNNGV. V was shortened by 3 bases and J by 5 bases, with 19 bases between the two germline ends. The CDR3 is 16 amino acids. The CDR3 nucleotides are TGTGCCAGCAGCTTGGCACACGACCGAGGGAGGTATGGCTACACCTTC. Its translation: CASSLAHDRGRYGYTF.

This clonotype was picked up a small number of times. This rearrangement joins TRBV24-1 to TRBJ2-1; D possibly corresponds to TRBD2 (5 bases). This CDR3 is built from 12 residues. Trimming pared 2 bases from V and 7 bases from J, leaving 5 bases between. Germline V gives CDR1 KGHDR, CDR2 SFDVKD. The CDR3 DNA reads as TGTGCCACCAGTGATTCGGGGAATGAGCAGTTCTTC. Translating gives CATSDSGNEQFF.

CDR3 region: CASSERLWTEQYV. DNA of the CDR3: TGCGCCAGCAGCGAACGCTTATGGACCGAGCAGTACGTC. The chain recombines TRBV4-3 with TRBJ2-7; no definite D call. The CDR3 covers 13 residues. V was trimmed by 5 bases and J by 6 bases, leaving 14 bases between them. Germline assignment: CDR1 LGHNA and CDR2 YSLEER.

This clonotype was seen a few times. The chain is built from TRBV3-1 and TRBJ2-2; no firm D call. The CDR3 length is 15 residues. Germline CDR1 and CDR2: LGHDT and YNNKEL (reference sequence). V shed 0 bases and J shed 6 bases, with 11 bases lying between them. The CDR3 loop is CASSQDYPKPGELFF. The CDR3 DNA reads TGTGCCAGCAGCCAAGATTACCCCAAGCCCGGGGAGCTGTTTTTT.

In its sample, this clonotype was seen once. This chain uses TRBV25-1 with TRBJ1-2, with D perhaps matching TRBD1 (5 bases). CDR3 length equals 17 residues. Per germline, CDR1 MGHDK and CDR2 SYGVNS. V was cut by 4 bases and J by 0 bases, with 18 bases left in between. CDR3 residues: CASSARLTDRANYGYTF. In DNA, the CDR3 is TGTGCCAGCAGTGCTAGACTTACCGACAGAGCTAACTATGGCTACACCTTC.

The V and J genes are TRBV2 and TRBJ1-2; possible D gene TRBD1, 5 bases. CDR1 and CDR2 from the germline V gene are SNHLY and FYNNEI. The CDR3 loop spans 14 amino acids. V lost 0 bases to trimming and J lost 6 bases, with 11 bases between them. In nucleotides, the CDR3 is TGTGCCAGCAGTGAAGCGCACAGGTCGGATGGCTACACCTTC. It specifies CASSEAHRSDGYTF.

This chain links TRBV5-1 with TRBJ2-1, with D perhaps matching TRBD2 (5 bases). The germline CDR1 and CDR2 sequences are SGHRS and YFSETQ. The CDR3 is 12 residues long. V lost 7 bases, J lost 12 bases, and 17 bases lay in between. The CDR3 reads CASGLLGSGQFF. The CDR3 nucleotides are TGCGCCAGCGGACTTTTGGGGAGTGGGCAGTTCTTC.

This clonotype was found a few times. The CDR3 DNA reads TGTGCCAGCAGCCCTCGTGCAGGGAACACCGGGGAGCTGTTTTTT. Amino acid sequence: CASSPRAGNTGELFF. The J gene is TRBJ2-2, the V gene TRBV9; D uncertain. Germline V lookup: CDR1 SGDLS, CDR2 YYNGEE. The length of the CDR3 is 15 residues. The V gene lost 4 bases and the J gene lost 1 base, with 11 bases spanning the gap.

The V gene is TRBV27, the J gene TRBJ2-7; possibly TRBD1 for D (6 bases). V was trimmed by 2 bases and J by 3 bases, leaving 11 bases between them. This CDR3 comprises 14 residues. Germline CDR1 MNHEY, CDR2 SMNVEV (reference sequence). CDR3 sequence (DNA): TGTGCCAGCAGTTTAAGACCCAGGGGCTACGAGCAGTACTTC. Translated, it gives CASSLRPRGYEQYF.

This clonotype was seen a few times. The CDR3 reads CASSQEAGVQTQYF. The CDR3 coding sequence is TGCGCCAGCAGCCAAGAGGCGGGGGTGCAGACCCAGTACTTC. This sequence joins TRBV4-3 and TRBJ2-5; TRBD2 matches 7 bases. Germline V CDR1 and CDR2: LGHNA, YSLEER. The CDR3 has 14 residues. Trimming at V came to 0 bases and at J to 6 bases, leaving 4 bases not matched to a gene.

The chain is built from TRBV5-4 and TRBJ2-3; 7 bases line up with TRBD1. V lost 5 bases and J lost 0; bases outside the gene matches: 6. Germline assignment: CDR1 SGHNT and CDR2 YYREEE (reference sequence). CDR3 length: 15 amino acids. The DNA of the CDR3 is TGTGCCAGCAGAACCGGGACAGCTAGCACAGATACGCAGTATTTT. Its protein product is CASRTGTASTDTQYF.

As DNA, the CDR3 is TGTGCCAGCATTGCAACTAATGAAAAACTGTTTTTT. Protein sequence: CASIATNEKLFF. V is TRBV2 and J is TRBJ1-4, with unresolved D. Looked up from germline, CDR1 is SNHLY and CDR2 is FYNNEI. The V gene lost 7 bases and the J gene lost 0 bases, with 3 bases spanning the gap. CDR3 size: 12 residues.

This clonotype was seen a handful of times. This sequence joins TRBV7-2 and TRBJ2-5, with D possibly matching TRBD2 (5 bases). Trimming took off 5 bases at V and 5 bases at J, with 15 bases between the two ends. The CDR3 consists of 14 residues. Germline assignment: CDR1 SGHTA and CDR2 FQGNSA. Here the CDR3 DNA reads TGTGCCAGCAGCATAACTAGAACCGTGGAGACCCAGTACTTC. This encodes CASSITRTVETQYF.

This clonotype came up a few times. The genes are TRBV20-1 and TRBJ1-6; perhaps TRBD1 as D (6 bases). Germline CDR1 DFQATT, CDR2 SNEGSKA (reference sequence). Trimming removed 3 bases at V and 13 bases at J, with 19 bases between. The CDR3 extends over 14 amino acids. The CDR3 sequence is CSARAGGTRVPLHF. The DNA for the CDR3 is TGCAGTGCTAGGGCCGGGGGCACTCGGGTCCCCCTCCACTTT.

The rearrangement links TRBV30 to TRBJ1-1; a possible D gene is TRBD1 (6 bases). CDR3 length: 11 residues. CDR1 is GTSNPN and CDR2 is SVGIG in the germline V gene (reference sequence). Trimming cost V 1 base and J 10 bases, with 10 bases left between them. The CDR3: CAWSGTEGAFF. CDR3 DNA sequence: TGTGCCTGGAGTGGGACAGAGGGAGCTTTCTTT.

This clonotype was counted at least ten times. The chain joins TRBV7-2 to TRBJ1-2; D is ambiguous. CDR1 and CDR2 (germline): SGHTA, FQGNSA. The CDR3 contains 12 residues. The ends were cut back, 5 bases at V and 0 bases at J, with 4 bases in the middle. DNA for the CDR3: TGTGCCAGCAGCCAACCTAACTATGGCTACACCTTC. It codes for CASSQPNYGYTF.

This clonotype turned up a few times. The CDR3 sequence is CAISARRGQETQYF. CDR3 DNA sequence: TGTGCCATCAGTGCGCGGAGGGGCCAAGAGACCCAGTACTTC. The chain joins TRBV10-3 to TRBJ2-5, with D perhaps TRBD2 (6 bases). Deletions cut 4 bases from V and 1 base from J, with 10 bases between. CDR1 ENHRY and CDR2 SYGVKD come from the germline V gene. This CDR3 has 14 amino acids.

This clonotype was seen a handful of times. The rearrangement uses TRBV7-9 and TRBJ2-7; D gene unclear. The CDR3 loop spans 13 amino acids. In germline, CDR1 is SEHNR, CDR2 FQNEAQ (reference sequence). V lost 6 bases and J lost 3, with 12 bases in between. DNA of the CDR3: TGTGCCAGCAGTCAGGACGGGTACTACGAGCAGTACTTC. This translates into CASSQDGYYEQYF.

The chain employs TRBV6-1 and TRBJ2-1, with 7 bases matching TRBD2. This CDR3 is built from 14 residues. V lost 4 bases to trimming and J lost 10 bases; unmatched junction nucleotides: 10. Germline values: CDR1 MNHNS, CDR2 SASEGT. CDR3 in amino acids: CASSVRLAEWEQFF. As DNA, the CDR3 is TGTGCCAGCAGTGTGAGACTAGCTGAGTGGGAGCAGTTCTTC.

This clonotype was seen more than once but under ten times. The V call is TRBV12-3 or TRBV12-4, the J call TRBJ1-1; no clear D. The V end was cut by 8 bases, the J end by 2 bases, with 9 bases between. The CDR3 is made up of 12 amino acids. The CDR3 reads CASLAGNTEAFF. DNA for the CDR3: TGTGCCAGCCTTGCGGGAAACACTGAAGCTTTCTTT.